This is a list of T cell receptor beta chains from one sample in a study of T-cell memory formation after mild COVID-19. TCRdb redid the calling of the 5' RACE reads with MiXCR, one entry per CDR3 protein. The sample lists 190,000 or so distinct CDR3 sequences; around 25% were seen once. What was sequenced was PBMCs or a T cell subset sorted from them (not recorded which). The receptor source for this set is an adult woman who had mild COVID-19 (a few samples of this study predate the infection). Cell type and time point are not known. Both conserved end residues are part of each CDR3. A D gene is named only where the DNA matches it firmly. Not every row has a clone size; where given, it reads once, few, many or a size class.

D	J	size	length	V	DNA	CDR3
TRBD2	TRBJ2-7	.	14	TRBV20-1	TGCAGTGCTACGGGTAGCGGGATGACCTACGAGCAGTACTTC	CSATGSGMTYEQYF
.	TRBJ1-1	.	14	TRBV3-1	TGTGCCAGCAGTCTACCGGGACTTGGACCTGAAGCTTTCTTT	CASSLPGLGPEAFF
TRBD1	TRBJ1-2	.	18	TRBV20-1	TGCAGTGCTAGAGTGAGGTCAATTGTCAGACAGGGTGACTATGGCTACACCTTC	CSARVRSIVRQGDYGYTF
.	TRBJ2-5	few	13	TRBV4-2	TGTGCCAGCAGCGAGAGGAACTGGGAGACCCAGTACTTC	CASSERNWETQYF
.	TRBJ2-3	few	13	TRBV5-1	TGCGCCAGCAGCTTTCCCCCCACAGATACGCAGTATTTT	CASSFPPTDTQYF
TRBD2	TRBJ2-7	.	15	TRBV5-1	TGCGCCAGCAGCTCGGGGACTAGCGACTCCTACGAGCAGTACTTC	CASSSGTSDSYEQYF
.	TRBJ2-2	.	13	TRBV30	TGTGCCTGGAGTGGACGTTTAACCGGGGAGCTGTTTTTT	CAWSGRLTGELFF
TRBD2	TRBJ2-1	once	15	TRBV24-1	TGTGCCTCCAGATCGGCGGGAGGGCCGAACAATGAGCAGTTCTTC	CASRSAGGPNNEQFF
.	TRBJ1-3	few	15	TRBV12-3/TRBV12-4	TGTGCCAGCAGTCGTCCCAGGGGACAAGGAAACACCATATATTTT	CASSRPRGQGNTIYF
.	TRBJ2-7	.	12	TRBV29-1	TGCAGCGTGGTACCGGGCATTTACGAGCAGTACTTC	CSVVPGIYEQYF
.	TRBJ2-2	few	16	TRBV9	TGTGCCAGCAGCGGCCTTAGGAGCCAACTCACCGGGGAGCTGTTTTTT	CASSGLRSQLTGELFF
TRBD2	TRBJ2-1	.	14	TRBV29-1	TGCAGCGTTGCGGCTAGCGGGAGGTTCTATGAGCAGTTCTTC	CSVAASGRFYEQFF
.	TRBJ2-3	.	15	TRBV12-3/TRBV12-4	TGTGCCAGCAGCCCGAAGCGGAGATCCACAGATACGCAGTATTTT	CASSPKRRSTDTQYF
TRBD1	TRBJ2-1	many	14	TRBV5-1	TGCGCCAGCAGCGGGGGGACAGGTTACAATGAGCAGTTCTTC	CASSGGTGYNEQFF
TRBD1	TRBJ2-5	few	16	TRBV7-2	TGTGCCAGCAGCTTAGCCGGACAGGGCCGGCTAGAGACCCAGTACTTC	CASSLAGQGRLETQYF
.	TRBJ2-7	many	16	TRBV20-1	TGCAGTGCTAGAGGGGGTGGGGTCTCTCCCTCCTACGAGCAGTACTTC	CSARGGGVSPSYEQYF
.	TRBJ1-1	.	16	TRBV7-3	TGTGCCAGCAGCTTAGGGGGACTGCGCACGAACACTGAAGCTTTCTTT	CASSLGGLRTNTEAFF
.	TRBJ2-1	many	15	TRBV5-6	TGTGCCAGCAGCTTAGGACTCAGCTCCTACAATGAGCAGTTCTTC	CASSLGLSSYNEQFF
.	TRBJ2-2	.	15	TRBV7-3	TGTGCCAGCAGCCCTCGACAGCCTAACACCGGGGAGCTGTTTTTT	CASSPRQPNTGELFF
.	TRBJ2-7	few	15	TRBV7-9	TGTGCCAGCAGCGCGGTCCCCTCTATCGGCTACGAGCAGTACTTC	CASSAVPSIGYEQYF
.	TRBJ2-7	few	14	TRBV6-6	TGTGCCAGCAGTTACTCGGGGGACTCCTACGAGCAGTACTTC	CASSYSGDSYEQYF
.	TRBJ1-1	few	14	TRBV5-1	TGCGCCAGCAGCTTGGCGGGTAGTGGCACTGAAGCTTTCTTT	CASSLAGSGTEAFF
TRBD2	TRBJ2-5	.	19	TRBV24-1	TGTGCCACCAGTGATTTCGGCCTAGCGGCTCTCCCCGGCCAAGAGACCCAGTACTTC	CATSDFGLAALPGQETQYF
.	TRBJ1-2	.	10	TRBV7-7	TGTGCTAGCAGCCCACGGGACTACACCTTC	CASSPRDYTF
TRBD1	TRBJ2-1	.	17	TRBV24-1	TGTGCCACCAGTGACCCTGGACAGGGTCGAGGGTACAATGAGCAGTTCTTC	CATSDPGQGRGYNEQFF
TRBD1	TRBJ1-2	.	17	TRBV12-3/TRBV12-4	TGTGCCAGCAGTGCCGGGACAGGGGGGTGGCTGGACTATGGCTACACCTTC	CASSAGTGGWLDYGYTF
.	TRBJ2-7	few	15	TRBV4-1	TGCGCCAGCAGCCAAGCGCAGGGGCACTCCTACGAGCAGTACTTC	CASSQAQGHSYEQYF
TRBD1	TRBJ1-1	.	16	TRBV12-3/TRBV12-4	TGTGCCAGCCGCACTTGGGGGACAGGGGAGAACACTGAAGCTTTCTTT	CASRTWGTGENTEAFF
TRBD2	TRBJ2-7	.	15	TRBV4-2	TGTGCCAGCAGCTCAACGACTAGCCCCGGATACGAGCAGTACTTC	CASSSTTSPGYEQYF
.	TRBJ2-7	.	14	TRBV6-2/TRBV6-3	TGTGCCAGCAGGCAGACAGGCAGTTCGTACGAGCAGTACTTC	CASRQTGSSYEQYF
.	TRBJ2-3	.	12	TRBV9	TGTGCCAGCAGCGTAGGCTCCGGGACGCAGTATTTT	CASSVGSGTQYF
.	TRBJ1-6	.	14	TRBV5-1	TGCGCCAGCAGCTTAGCACACGTAGATTCACCCCTCCACTTT	CASSLAHVDSPLHF
.	TRBJ2-2	once	17	TRBV5-1	TGCGCCAGCAGCTTGGGACACCGAGACCCGAACACCGGGGAGCTGTTTTTT	CASSLGHRDPNTGELFF
.	TRBJ2-7	.	15	TRBV7-9	TGTGCCAGCAGCGGAGGGAGGGGGCTGGCCTACGAGCAGTACTTC	CASSGGRGLAYEQYF
.	TRBJ1-1	.	14	TRBV11-3	TGTGCCAGCAGCGTCAGGGCACCGAACACTGAAGCTTTCTTT	CASSVRAPNTEAFF
.	TRBJ2-5	.	13	TRBV7-2	TGTGCCAGCAGCTTGCCTGTCGATGAGACCCAGTACTTC	CASSLPVDETQYF
.	TRBJ2-5	few	14	TRBV9	TGTGCCAGCAGCGAGACAGCGGACCAAGAGACCCAGTACTTC	CASSETADQETQYF
.	TRBJ2-1	.	11	TRBV5-5	TGTGCCAGCAGCTTGGGGATACCGCAGTTCTTC	CASSLGIPQFF
.	TRBJ2-2	.	15	TRBV24-1	TGTGCCACCAGTGATTTTACAGCAAACACCGGGGAGCTGTTTTTT	CATSDFTANTGELFF
.	TRBJ1-5	many	12	TRBV12-3/TRBV12-4	TGTGCCAGCAGTTTAGGCAATCAGCCCCAGCATTTT	CASSLGNQPQHF
TRBD1	TRBJ2-6	few	18	TRBV15	TGTGCCACCAGCAGAGAGGGACAGACCTTGAACTGGGCCAACGTCCTGACTTTC	CATSREGQTLNWANVLTF
.	TRBJ2-3	.	14	TRBV7-9	TGTGCCAGCAGCTTCGGGCTAGCCGCAGATACGCAGTATTTT	CASSFGLAADTQYF
.	TRBJ1-1	.	14	TRBV9	TGTGCCAGCAGCGTAGACTACCAGAACACTGAAGCTTTCTTT	CASSVDYQNTEAFF
.	TRBJ1-5	.	12	TRBV19	TGTGCCAGTATAGGAAGCAATCAGCCCCAGCATTTT	CASIGSNQPQHF
.	TRBJ2-6	.	16	TRBV29-1	TGCAGCGTTACCTGGGACGGCTACTCTGGGGCCAACGTCCTGACTTTC	CSVTWDGYSGANVLTF
.	TRBJ2-5	.	15	TRBV20-1	TGCAGTGCTAGAGACCGCTCCCGGGGGAGGGAGACCCAGTACTTC	CSARDRSRGRETQYF
.	TRBJ1-2	once	13	TRBV5-1	TGCGCCAGCAGCTTCCCCGACAACTATGGCTACACCTTC	CASSFPDNYGYTF
TRBD1	TRBJ2-1	few	14	TRBV6-5	TGTGCCAGCAGTTGGGACAGGGGGTCATATGAGCAGTTCTTC	CASSWDRGSYEQFF
TRBD2	TRBJ2-7	.	14	TRBV27	TGTGCCAGCCAATCCGGGACTAGCGAGTCCGAGCAGTACTTC	CASQSGTSESEQYF
.	TRBJ2-7	.	14	TRBV5-1	TGCGCCAGCAGCTTGGATTACTGGGAAGGCGAGCAGTACTTC	CASSLDYWEGEQYF
.	TRBJ2-1	many	13	TRBV29-1	TGCAGCGCCAACGTCCATACGCGGAATGAGCAGTTCTTC	CSANVHTRNEQFF
.	TRBJ1-6	.	12	TRBV7-9	TGTGCCAGCAGCTTAGTTGGATCACCCCTCCACTTT	CASSLVGSPLHF
.	TRBJ2-1	.	15	TRBV7-2	TGTGCCAGCAGCTTAGAGCTGGGGCCCCCGGCACAGCAGTTCTTC	CASSLELGPPAQQFF